This record looks at one TCR beta chain sequence and its context. The entry originates in a study of T cell changes during pregnancy in multiple sclerosis. The protocol was immunoSEQ multiplex PCR, while the TCRdb copy is restricted to in-frame clones and leaves out a portion. Seen here are about 92,000 clones, 90% to 95% observed once, and the top ten hold 3.5% to 4.5%. Germline assignment: CDR1 SGDLS and CDR2 YYNGEE. V lost 6 bases to trimming and J lost 6 bases; unmatched junction nucleotides: 14. The length of the CDR3 is 15 residues. The sample in question was peripheral blood, obtained in the first trimester of pregnancy. This TCR derives from a female donor with multiple sclerosis, enrolled in a pregnancy study. The genes are TRBV9 and TRBJ1-2; the match to TRBD1 covers 7 bases. CDR3 in DNA: TGTGCCAGCAATCCCCCTGGGACAGACTATAATGGCTACACCTTC. The encoded protein is CASNPPGTDYNGYTF.